This T cell receptor (beta chain) was captured by sequencing in a study of CD8 T cells in ankylosing spondylitis (TCRdb year 2017). Describing the broader study: T cell receptor beta repertoires were profiled in healthy donors and ankylosing spondylitis patients so that disease-linked TCR variants could be found. The whole study cohort included 108 healthy donors and 25 ankylosing spondylitis patients. Peripheral blood was sampled, and synovial fluid was additionally collected from ankylosing spondylitis patients. General study outcomes and caveats: Blood from ankylosing spondylitis patients appeared to be characterized by a TCR beta motif composed of about 8 highly homologous amino acid variants. The disease-linked clones were reported as significantly enriched in matched synovial fluid samples from ankylosing spondylitis patients. Some motif variants had previously been reported in the synovial fluid and blood of reactive arthritis patients, which suggests shared mechanisms of disease initiation. The disease-linked clones showed a CD8+ phenotype and occurred at relatively low frequencies in peripheral blood.

The run used an Illumina HiSeq 2500. Quantitative 5'-RACE with molecular barcodes was used to prepare TCR beta libraries. On the study's bioinformatics: A new computational method based on a probabilistic model of VDJ rearrangement was used to identify disease-linked TCR variants. The public reads were reanalyzed by TCRdb: fastp trimming at Q25, MiXCR alignment, in-frame beta chains only. Records with the same CDR3 protein are collapsed into one entry carrying the most frequent genes and DNA. The V and J calls here are based on TCRdb, not the publication. The sample contains roughly 180,000 distinct CDR3 sequences, over 10% of them found a single time. Together, the top ten hold 11% of the sample. This clonotype was counted many times. Its antigen specificity is not known. Base qualities are not recorded, but no much larger clone differs from it by a single base. From its cysteine to its phenylalanine, the CDR3 spans 16 amino acids. Kept here is only the CDR3 DNA, which spans 48 bases and is read in frame from base 1. For CDR1 and CDR2, the germline V gene (reference sequence) lists MNHEY and SMNVEV. V loses 0 bases, J loses 2 bases, and the germline ends lie 11 bases apart.

The TCR comes from a female donor with ankylosing spondylitis or in good health (not recorded which). The sequenced sample was blood, either unsorted or a sorted T cell fraction (not recorded which). In this chain, TRBV27 is recombined with TRBJ1-5; the D region possibly corresponds to TRBD1 (6 bases align). The CDR3 region: CASSLSPAGGNQPQHF. Read as DNA, the sequence is TGTGCCAGCAGTTTATCCCCGGCAGGGGGCAATCAGCCCCAGCATTTT.